The entry below describes one T cell receptor beta chain. The data are from a study of cytomegalovirus exposure and HLA in healthy donors. The CDR3 spans 14 residues. Germline V gene data show CDR1 as SGHDT and CDR2 as YYEEEE. The V gene end was trimmed by 2 bases and the J gene end by 0 bases; junction bases not matched to a gene: 2. The data were produced by immunoSEQ multiplex PCR, yet TCRdb's version contains in-frame clones alone and is incomplete. The sample records approximately 160,000 clones, roughly 91% being singletons. The genes are TRBV5-6 and TRBJ2-7, with 7 nucleotides matching TRBD1. The source material was PBMCs. The receptor's source is a woman between 18 and 30 years old in good health and CMV-seropositive. The chain's CDR3 is CASSLTGVSYEQYF. The CDR3 region has the DNA TGTGCCAGCAGCTTAACAGGGGTCTCCTACGAGCAGTACTTC.